This section outlines one T cell receptor (beta chain) sequence together with its context. As yet, its antigen is unknown. TCR beta CDR3 regions were amplified from RNA. In the first-round RT-PCR of the TCR CDR3, the HTBI primer set was used. TCRdb reprocessed the multiplex PCR reads via MiXCR and lists one record per CDR3 protein. Of 300,000 to 450,000 distinct CDR3 sequences in the sample, about 15% were seen once. Lactation, pregnancy, other autoimmune disease or uncontrolled infection excluded patients. The source of the sample is a study of T cells in Graves' hyperthyroidism and ophthalmopathy. Whole-study findings and limits: Ophthalmopathy and stable hyperthyroidism were separated by a 13 V-J model.

Sequencing input: blood. The TCR was taken from a woman aged 60-75 years with Graves' hyperthyroidism.

The CDR3 loop reads CASEARGRQGRGEQFF. As DNA, the CDR3 is TGTGCCAGCGAGGCCCGGGGCCGACAGGGTAGGGGTGAGCAGTTCTTC. The V gene is TRBV6-1, the J gene TRBJ2-1, with 7 bases lining up with TRBD1. The CDR3 extends over 16 amino acids. The germline V gene encodes CDR1 MNHNS and CDR2 SASEGT. V lost 8 bases and J lost 9; bases outside the gene matches: 19.